This T cell receptor (beta chain) was identified in a study of blood T cell repertoires in COVID-19. Study background: The origin of the acute and convalescent COVID-19 samples was the United States, Italy and Spain. PBMCs, B-cell-depleted T cells, or T cells provided the cDNA or gDNA that made up the material.

The V gene's germline CDR1 is MNHEY and CDR2 SMNVEV (reference sequence). The CDR3 runs 12 residues. Trimming shortened V by 6 bases and J by 7 bases, and 10 bases separated the two germline ends. How the authors handled the data: Researchers report that nucleated cell counts were estimated from reference gene primer amplification. Produced via immunoSEQ multiplex PCR; TCRdb's table is partial and in-frame only. That table supplies the V and J calls and clone size; D and trimming were determined from the DNA. The sample lists roughly 20,000 clones, around 90% occurring once. Sequencing input: peripheral blood. V and J are TRBV27 and TRBJ2-1; maybe TRBD1 (6 bases). The TCR was taken from an elderly woman with active COVID-19. CDR3 residues: CASRGGVNEQFF. Written as DNA, the CDR3 is TGTGCCAGCAGAGGGGGTGTGAATGAGCAGTTCTTC.